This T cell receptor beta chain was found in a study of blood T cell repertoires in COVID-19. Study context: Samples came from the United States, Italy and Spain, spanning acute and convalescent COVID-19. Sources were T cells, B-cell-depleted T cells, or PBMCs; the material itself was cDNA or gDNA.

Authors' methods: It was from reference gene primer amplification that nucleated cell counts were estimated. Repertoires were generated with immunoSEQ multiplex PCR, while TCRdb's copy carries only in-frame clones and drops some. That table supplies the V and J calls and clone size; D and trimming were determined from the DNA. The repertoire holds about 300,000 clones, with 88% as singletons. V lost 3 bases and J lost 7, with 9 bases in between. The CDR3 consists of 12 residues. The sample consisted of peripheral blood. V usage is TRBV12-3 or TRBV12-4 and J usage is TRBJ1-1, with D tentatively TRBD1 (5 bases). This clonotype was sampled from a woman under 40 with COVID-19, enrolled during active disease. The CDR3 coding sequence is TGTGCCAGCAGTTTGGGGCAGTTTGAAGCTTTCTTT. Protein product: CASSLGQFEAFF.